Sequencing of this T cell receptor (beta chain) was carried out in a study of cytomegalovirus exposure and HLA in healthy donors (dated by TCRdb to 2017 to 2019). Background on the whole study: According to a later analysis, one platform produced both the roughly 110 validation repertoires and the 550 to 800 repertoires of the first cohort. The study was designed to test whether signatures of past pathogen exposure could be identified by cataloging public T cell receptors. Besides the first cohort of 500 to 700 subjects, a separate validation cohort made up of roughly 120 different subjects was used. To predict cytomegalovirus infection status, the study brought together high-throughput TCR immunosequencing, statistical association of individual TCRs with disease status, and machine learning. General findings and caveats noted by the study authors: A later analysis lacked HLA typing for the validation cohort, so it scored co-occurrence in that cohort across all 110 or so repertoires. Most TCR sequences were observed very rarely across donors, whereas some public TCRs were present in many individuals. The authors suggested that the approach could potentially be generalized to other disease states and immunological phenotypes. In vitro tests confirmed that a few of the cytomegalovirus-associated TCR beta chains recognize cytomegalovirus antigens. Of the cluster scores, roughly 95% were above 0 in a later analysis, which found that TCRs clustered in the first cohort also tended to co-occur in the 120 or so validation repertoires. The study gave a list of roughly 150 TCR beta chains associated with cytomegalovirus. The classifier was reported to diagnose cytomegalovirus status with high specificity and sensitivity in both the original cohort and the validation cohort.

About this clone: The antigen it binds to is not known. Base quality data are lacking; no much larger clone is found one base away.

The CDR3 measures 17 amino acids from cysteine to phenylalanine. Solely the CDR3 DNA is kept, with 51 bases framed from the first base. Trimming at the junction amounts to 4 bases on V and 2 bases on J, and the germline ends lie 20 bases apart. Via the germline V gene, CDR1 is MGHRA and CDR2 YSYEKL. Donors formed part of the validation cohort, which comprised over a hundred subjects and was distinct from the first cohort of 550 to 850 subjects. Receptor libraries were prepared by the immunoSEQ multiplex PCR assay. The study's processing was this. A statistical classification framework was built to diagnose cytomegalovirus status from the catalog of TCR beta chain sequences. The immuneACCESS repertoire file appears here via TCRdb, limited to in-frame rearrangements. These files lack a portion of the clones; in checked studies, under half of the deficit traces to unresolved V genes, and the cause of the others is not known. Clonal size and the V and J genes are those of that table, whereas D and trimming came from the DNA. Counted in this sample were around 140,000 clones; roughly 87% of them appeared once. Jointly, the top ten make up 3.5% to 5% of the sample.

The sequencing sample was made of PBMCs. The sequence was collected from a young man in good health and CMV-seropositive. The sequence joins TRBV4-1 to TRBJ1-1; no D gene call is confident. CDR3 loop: CASSPSPPNIRNTEAFF. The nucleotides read TGCGCCAGCAGCCCGTCTCCCCCTAATATACGTAACACTGAAGCTTTCTTT.